A single sample gave rise to the 12 T cell receptor beta chains below, sequenced in a study of blood T cell repertoires in COVID-19. TCRdb keeps only in-frame clones here, not all; method: immunoSEQ multiplex PCR. Counted here are 150,000 to 180,000 clones, around 84% occurring once; the ten biggest clones make up around 1.5%. Sequenced material: peripheral blood. The receptors shown here come from a man older than 75 with acute or convalescent COVID-19.

The rearrangement joins TRBV5-1 to TRBJ2-2, with D possibly TRBD1 on 5 matching bases. This CDR3 region has 13 residues. Germline V lookup: CDR1 SGHRS, CDR2 YFSETQ. The V end was cut by 4 bases, the J end by 5 bases, with 9 bases between. The CDR3 DNA sequence: TGCGCCAGCAGCGTCCAGGGTACCGGGGAGCTGTTTTTT. This codes for CASSVQGTGELFF.

The chain employs TRBV18 and TRBJ1-2, with D possibly TRBD1 on 5 matching bases. V was pared by 4 bases and J by 8 bases, with 14 bases between. Looked up from germline, CDR1 is KGHSH and CDR2 is LQKENI. The CDR3 extends over 13 amino acids. The chain's CDR3 is CASSLSEGAGYTF. As DNA, the CDR3 is TGTGCCAGCTCACTGTCTGAAGGGGCCGGCTACACCTTC.

The chain has TRBV18 and TRBJ2-7, with 10 bases identical to TRBD1. The CDR3 spans 15 residues. With V trimmed by 4 bases and J by 2 bases, 5 bases remained unmatched. Germline CDR1 reads KGHSH; CDR2 reads LQKENI. CDR3 nucleotides: TGTGCCAGCTCACGACAGGGGGCAGGTCCCTACGAGCAGTACGTC. It is translated as CASSRQGAGPYEQYV.

The J gene is TRBJ1-2, the V gene TRBV5-4; maybe TRBD1 (5 bases). The CDR3 has 15 amino acids. Per germline, CDR1 SGHNT and CDR2 YYREEE (reference sequence). The ends were cut back, 3 bases at V and 3 bases at J, with 15 bases in the middle. The CDR3 here is CASSSSQGQDYGYTF. The CDR3 DNA sequence: TGTGCCAGCAGCTCCTCTCAGGGCCAGGACTATGGCTACACCTTC.

The CDR3 reads CASSEEGAVVADTQYF. The CDR3 DNA follows: TGTGCCAGCAGTGAAGAGGGGGCAGTGGTCGCAGATACGCAGTATTTT. V gene TRBV2 combines with J gene TRBJ2-3; TRBD1 aligns across 7 bases. The V and J ends lost 1 base and 4 bases, in that order; junction bases with no gene match: 8. The CDR3 totals 16 residues. Germline CDR1 reads SNHLY; CDR2 reads FYNNEI. The variable domain in full, with the rest retrieved from reference TRBV2 and TRBJ2-3, is EPEVTQTPSHQVTQMGQEVILRCVPISNHLYFYWYRQILGQKVEFLVSFYNNEISEKSEIFDDQFSVERPDGSNFTLKIRSTKLEDSAMYFCASSEEGAVVADTQYFGPGTRLTVL.

V usage is TRBV14 and J usage is TRBJ2-1; D gene unclear. CDR1 SGHDN and CDR2 FVKESK come from the germline V gene. Trimming cost V 0 bases and J 6 bases, with 12 bases left between them. The CDR3 has 15 amino acids. The CDR3: CASSQERLRSNEQFF. The CDR3 DNA reads TGTGCCAGCAGCCAAGAGCGACTGCGGTCCAATGAGCAGTTCTTC.

This chain joins TRBV7-2 and TRBJ2-5; D is possibly TRBD2 (5 bases). The germline V gene encodes CDR1 SGHTA and CDR2 FQGNSA. The CDR3 extends over 14 amino acids. V dropped 1 base and J dropped 5 bases, with 11 bases sitting between them. In nucleotides, the CDR3 is TGTGCCAGCAGCTTAGTCCGGGGTGAGGAGACCCAGTACTTC. Protein product: CASSLVRGEETQYF.

In its sample, this clone was seen a few times. This chain joins TRBV4-1 and TRBJ2-7, with D unresolved. V lost 0 bases to trimming and J lost 4 bases, with 10 bases between them. CDR1 is MGHRA, CDR2 YSYEKL, per germline. CDR3 size: 14 residues. CDR3 bases: TGCGCCAGCAGCCAAGACCCTCTACCTTACGAGCAGTACTTC. It is translated as CASSQDPLPYEQYF.

Concerning this clone: The sample contains more than one DNA sequence encoding this CDR3. The chain recombines TRBV5-1 with TRBJ2-3, with 7 bases that match TRBD2. Germline V gene sequence: CDR1 SGHRS, CDR2 YFSETQ. V was clipped by 2 bases and J by 2 bases; unmatched bases: 2. This CDR3 comprises 14 residues. In nucleotides, the CDR3 is TGCGCCAGCAGCTTAGGGGACTACACAGATACGCAGTATTTT. Protein: CASSLGDYTDTQYF.

In its sample, this clone was seen once. V gene TRBV19 combines with J gene TRBJ2-3, with TRBD2 matching 12 bases. The germline V gene encodes CDR1 LNHDA and CDR2 SQIVND (reference sequence). Trimming took 7 bases from V and 3 from J; bases not matched to a gene: 8. This CDR3 contains 16 residues. CDR3 amino acids: CASTGASGGATDTQYF. DNA for the CDR3: TGTGCCAGTACGGGGGCTAGCGGGGGGGCAACAGATACGCAGTATTTT.

This sequence joins TRBV5-1 and TRBJ2-1, with D unclear. The length of the CDR3 is 16 residues. Trimming stripped 0 bases from V and 8 bases from J, with 18 bases between. The germline gives CDR1 SGHRS, CDR2 YFSETQ. The CDR3 is CASSLGDSSFLYEQFF. CDR3 nucleotide sequence: TGCGCCAGCAGCTTGGGTGACTCGAGCTTCCTCTATGAGCAGTTCTTC.

V usage is TRBV7-9 and J usage is TRBJ2-1; 9 bases are a match to TRBD1. The ends lost 5 bases at V and 7 bases at J; junction bases unmatched: 6. Germline CDR1 and CDR2: SEHNR and FQNEAQ (reference sequence). This CDR3 has 14 residues. The CDR3 nucleotides read TGTGCCAGCAGCCGGGAACAGGGGGCGAATGAGCAGTTCTTC. It codes for CASSREQGANEQFF. Filled out from reference TRBV7-9 and TRBJ2-1, the complete variable domain reads DTGVSQNPRHKITKRGQNVTFRCDPISEHNRLYWYRQTLGQGPEFLTYFQNEAQLEKSRLLSDRFSAERPKGSFSTLEIQRTEQGDSAMYLCASSREQGANEQFFGPGTRLTVL.